Below are 25 T cell receptor beta chains sequenced from a single sample in a study of technical replicates of blood from several donors. The protocol was immunoSEQ multiplex PCR, while the TCRdb copy is restricted to in-frame clones and leaves out a portion. The data hold approximately 29,000 clones, with over 85% observed a single time. The sample was PBMCs. Receptors originate from a human donor in good health. Some clones in this sample may be carry-over from other donors' samples.

The chain is built from TRBV7-9 and TRBJ1-1; TRBD1 agrees at 8 bases. The germline gives CDR1 SEHNR, CDR2 FQNEAQ (reference sequence). Unmatched junction bases numbered 6, after V lost 5 bases and J lost 7 bases. The CDR3 length is 13 residues. CDR3 sequence reads: CASSRGQAREAFF. CDR3 coding DNA: TGTGCCAGCAGCCGGGGACAGGCGCGTGAAGCTTTCTTT. The variable domain in full, completed from reference TRBV7-9 and TRBJ1-1, reads DTGVSQNPRHKITKRGQNVTFRCDPISEHNRLYWYRQTLGQGPEFLTYFQNEAQLEKSRLLSDRFSAERPKGSFSTLEIQRTEQGDSAMYLCASSRGQAREAFFGQGTRLTVV.

The table lists this clone with a few counts. This sequence joins TRBV4-2 and TRBJ2-3; D is uncertain. The V end lost 0 bases, the J end lost 5 bases, and 6 bases lay between the germline ends. The CDR3 runs 13 residues. Per germline, CDR1 LGHNA and CDR2 YNFKEQ. The DNA for the CDR3 is TGTGCCAGCAGCCAAGAGACGGGAGATACGCAGTATTTT. Residues: CASSQETGDTQYF.

The chain is built from TRBV7-2 and TRBJ1-5, with D uncertain. Germline CDR1 reads SGHTA; CDR2 reads FQGNSA. The CDR3 spans 15 residues. Trimming left V 1 base short and J 4 bases short, with 11 bases between. This CDR3 is CASSLDGLQNQPQHF. CDR3 coding DNA: TGTGCCAGCAGCTTAGACGGACTCCAGAATCAGCCCCAGCATTTT.

This clone was detected only once. The rearrangement links TRBV6-5 to TRBJ1-1; D ambiguous. Deletions cut 2 bases from V and 4 bases from J, with 14 bases between. CDR1 is MNHEY, CDR2 SVGAGI, per germline. The CDR3 is made up of 15 amino acids. CDR3 DNA: TGTGCCAGCAGTTACGCCCTTGGGCCCGGCACTGAAGCTTTCTTT. Translated: CASSYALGPGTEAFF.

The count of this clone is one. The CDR3 protein is CASSQDSRGQPQHF. CDR3 DNA sequence: TGCGCCAGCAGCCAAGATTCCAGGGGGCAGCCCCAGCATTTT. This chain connects TRBV4-3 to TRBJ1-5, with 7 bases matching TRBD1. The CDR3 consists of 14 residues. The junction had 3 bases not matched to a gene; V was cut back by 0 bases and J by 7 bases. Germline CDR1 is LGHNA and CDR2 is YSLEER.

The J gene is TRBJ1-5, the V gene TRBV12-5; D gene uncertain. The CDR3 runs 12 residues. CDR1 is LGHNT and CDR2 is FRNRAP in the germline V gene. Trimming removed 2 bases at V and 7 bases at J, with 6 bases between. Written as DNA, the CDR3 is TGTGCTAGTGGTTTGCCCCCGCAGCCCCAGCATTTT. It is translated as CASGLPPQPQHF.

The J gene is TRBJ1-1, the V gene TRBV7-9, with D tentatively TRBD1 (6 bases). Germline CDR1 reads SEHNR; CDR2 reads FQNEAQ (reference sequence). This CDR3 spans 14 amino acids. The V and J ends lost 7 bases and 4 bases respectively, with 16 bases between them. The CDR3 region is CASMQKGGGTEAFF. CDR3 bases: TGTGCCAGCATGCAGAAAGGGGGGGGCACTGAAGCTTTCTTT.

This chain links TRBV27 with TRBJ2-7, with D unclear. This CDR3 has 14 residues. V was clipped by 8 bases and J by 2 bases, with 16 bases between them. Germline loops: CDR1 MNHEY, CDR2 SMNVEV (reference sequence). The CDR3: CASSEVAKTYEQYF. CDR3 nucleotide sequence: TGTGCCAGCTCCGAGGTGGCAAAAACCTACGAGCAGTACTTC.

The chain combines TRBV27 with TRBJ1-4; D is perhaps TRBD1 (6 bases). Trimming removed 6 bases at V and 8 bases at J, with 16 bases between. The germline CDR1 and CDR2 sequences are MNHEY and SMNVEV (reference sequence). The CDR3 loop spans 14 amino acids. The CDR3 sequence: CASSHRQGGEKLFF. In DNA, the CDR3 is TGTGCCAGCAGCCACAGACAAGGGGGAGAAAAACTGTTTTTT.

This clone was observed a single time. For the CDR3, the DNA is TGTGCCATCAGGGACAGGGGCAACGAGCAGTACTTC. It specifies CAIRDRGNEQYF. This chain links TRBV10-3 with TRBJ2-7; 9 positions match TRBD1. The junction had 2 bases not matched to a gene; V was cut back by 6 bases and J by 5 bases. There are 12 residues in the CDR3. CDR1 and CDR2 (germline): ENHRY, SYGVKD.

In its sample, this clone was seen once. The chain links TRBV2 to TRBJ1-1; possibly TRBD1 for D (5 bases). Germline CDR1 reads SNHLY; CDR2 reads FYNNEI. V was cut by 2 bases and J by 4 bases, with 14 bases left in between. The CDR3 is 15 amino acids. The CDR3 DNA sequence: TGTGCCAGCAGTGAACGCATGGCGGGGGGCACTGAAGCTTTCTTT. As protein: CASSERMAGGTEAFF.

The J gene is TRBJ2-3, the V gene TRBV11-2; 7 bases line up with TRBD2. The CDR3 has 13 residues. Germline CDR1 is SGHAT and CDR2 is FQNNGV. With 5 bases clipped from V and 7 bases from J, the junction kept 6 bases outside the gene matches. Here the CDR3 reads CASSPRLAHTQYF. CDR3 nucleotides: TGTGCCAGCAGCCCGAGACTAGCTCATACGCAGTATTTT.

The DNA for the CDR3 is TGTGCCAGCAGCTTACGTCAAGGGGGACCGCCCAAGATGGTCCGGGAGCAGTACTTC. Translated: CASSLRQGGPPKMVREQYF. The chain carries TRBV7-9 and TRBJ2-7, with D possibly being TRBD1 (6 bases). The CDR3 runs 19 residues. Trimming stripped 2 bases from V and 7 bases from J, with 30 bases between. Germline V gene data show CDR1 as SEHNR and CDR2 as FQNEAQ (reference sequence). Full variable domain (rest looked up from reference TRBV7-9 and TRBJ2-7): DTGVSQNPRHKITKRGQNVTFRCDPISEHNRLYWYRQTLGQGPEFLTYFQNEAQLEKSRLLSDRFSAERPKGSFSTLEIQRTEQGDSAMYLCASSLRQGGPPKMVREQYFGPGTRLTVT.

This clone has just one count. This rearrangement joins TRBV10-3 to TRBJ2-3, with D maybe TRBD2 (6 bases). The germline V gene encodes CDR1 ENHRY and CDR2 SYGVKD. Trimming took off 0 bases at V and 0 bases at J, with 10 bases between the two ends. The CDR3 is 16 amino acids. The CDR3 DNA reads as TGTGCCATCAGTGAGTCAGGGAGGTTTAGCACAGATACGCAGTATTTT. This sequence encodes CAISESGRFSTDTQYF.

This chain connects TRBV11-3 to TRBJ2-1; 8 bases agree with TRBD2. CDR3 length: 12 residues. Per germline, CDR1 SGHNT and CDR2 YENEEA. V trimming: 5 bases; J trimming: 10 bases; junction bases outside the gene matches: 4. The CDR3 DNA follows: TGTGCCAGCAGCCCGGGGGGGCGCGAGCAGTTCTTC. It codes for CASSPGGREQFF.

This chain connects TRBV7-9 to TRBJ1-1, with TRBD1 matching 8 bases. In germline, CDR1 is SEHNR, CDR2 FQNEAQ (reference sequence). The V and J ends lost 5 bases and 7 bases, in that order; junction bases with no gene match: 9. The CDR3 has 14 amino acids. The DNA for the CDR3 is TGTGCCAGCAGCATGGGACAGGAGAAAGTTGAAGCTTTCTTT. Its protein product is CASSMGQEKVEAFF. The full variable domain, with the rest looked up from reference TRBV7-9 and TRBJ1-1, is DTGVSQNPRHKITKRGQNVTFRCDPISEHNRLYWYRQTLGQGPEFLTYFQNEAQLEKSRLLSDRFSAERPKGSFSTLEIQRTEQGDSAMYLCASSMGQEKVEAFFGQGTRLTVV.

The genes are TRBV7-2 and TRBJ1-1, with D perhaps TRBD1 (6 bases). V was shortened by 5 bases and J by 3 bases, with 10 bases between the two germline ends. The CDR3 runs 13 residues. The germline CDR1 and CDR2 sequences are SGHTA and FQGNSA. The CDR3: CASSPDSYTEAFF. CDR3 nucleotides: TGTGCCAGCAGCCCGGACAGCTACACTGAAGCTTTCTTT.

The chain uses TRBV6-5 and TRBJ2-7; 8 nucleotides agree with TRBD1. V dropped 2 bases and J dropped 4; count of bases not matched to a gene: 7. This CDR3 region has 15 residues. CDR1 is MNHEY, CDR2 SVGAGI, per germline. CDR3 DNA: TGTGCCAGCAGTTACCTTTCAGGGGGCGGATACGAGCAGTACTTC. The encoded protein is CASSYLSGGGYEQYF.

This chain uses TRBV2 with TRBJ2-2; no reliable D call. The CDR3 length is 11 residues. Germline V CDR1 and CDR2: SNHLY, FYNNEI. V was pared by 8 bases and J by 10 bases, with 11 bases between. CDR3 sequence (DNA): TGTGCCAGCCAGAACGTGAAGGAGCTGTTTTTT. Translated, it gives CASQNVKELFF.

J is TRBJ2-1 and V is TRBV29-1, with no clear D. V was trimmed by 1 base and J by 11 bases, leaving 6 bases between them. Per germline, CDR1 SQVTM and CDR2 ANQGSEA. The CDR3 contains 10 residues. The CDR3 spells CSVEAEQQFF. CDR3 sequence (DNA): TGCAGCGTTGAAGCAGAACAGCAGTTCTTC.

This clone has only a few counts. The chain couples TRBV6-1 to TRBJ1-1, with 8 bases identical to TRBD1. Germline CDR1 and CDR2: MNHNS and SASEGT. With 6 bases clipped from V and 3 bases from J, the junction kept 6 bases outside the gene matches. The CDR3 is made up of 14 amino acids. The CDR3 nucleotides read TGTGCCAGCAGGGCCAGGGGGCGGGACACTGAAGCTTTCTTT. Residues: CASRARGRDTEAFF.

In this sample, this clone turned up a few times. The CDR3: CASSGGMDEKLFF. As DNA, the CDR3 is TGCGCCAGCAGTGGGGGCATGGATGAAAAACTGTTTTTT. The rearrangement links TRBV10-2 to TRBJ1-4, with TRBD1 as a possible D gene (5 bases). The V and J ends lost 4 bases and 6 bases respectively, with 9 bases between them. The germline CDR1 and CDR2 sequences are WSHSY and SAAADI. The CDR3 runs 13 residues.

The count of this clone is one. The V gene is TRBV25-1, the J gene TRBJ2-3, with 10 positions matching TRBD2. V was pared by 2 bases and J by 2 bases, with 7 bases of the junction left unmatched. The germline gives CDR1 MGHDK, CDR2 SYGVNS. The CDR3 spans 17 residues. This CDR3 reads CASSEQSGGANTDTQYF. The CDR3 DNA is TGTGCCAGCAGTGAACAAAGCGGGGGGGCCAACACAGATACGCAGTATTTT.

The J gene is TRBJ2-3, the V gene TRBV11-1; 8 bases are a match to TRBD1. Germline assignment: CDR1 SGHAT and CDR2 FQDESV (reference sequence). The CDR3 is 15 amino acids. Trimming cost V 3 bases and J 4 bases; bases outside gene matches: 6. This CDR3 is CASSFRQGYPDTQYF. In DNA, the CDR3 is TGTGCCAGCAGCTTCCGACAGGGGTACCCAGATACGCAGTATTTT.

The chain combines TRBV7-8 with TRBJ2-3; 7 positions match TRBD1. CDR1 SGHVS and CDR2 FQNEAQ come from the germline V gene. This CDR3 comprises 17 residues. The V gene end was trimmed by 2 bases and the J gene end by 5 bases; junction bases not matched to a gene: 13. This CDR3 is CASSLLASRGREDTQYF. The CDR3 DNA reads TGTGCCAGCAGCTTACTGGCCTCTAGGGGGCGCGAAGATACGCAGTATTTT.